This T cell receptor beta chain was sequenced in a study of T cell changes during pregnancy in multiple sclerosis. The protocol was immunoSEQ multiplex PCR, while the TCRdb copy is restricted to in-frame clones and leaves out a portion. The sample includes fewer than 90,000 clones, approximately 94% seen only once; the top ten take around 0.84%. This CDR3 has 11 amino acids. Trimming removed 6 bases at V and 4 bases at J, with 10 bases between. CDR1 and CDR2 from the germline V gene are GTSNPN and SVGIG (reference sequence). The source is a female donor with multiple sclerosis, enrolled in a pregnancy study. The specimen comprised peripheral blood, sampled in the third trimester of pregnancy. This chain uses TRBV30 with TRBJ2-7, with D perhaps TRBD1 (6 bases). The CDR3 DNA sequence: TGTGCCTGCCAAACAGGGTACGAGCAGTACTTC. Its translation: CACQTGYEQYF.